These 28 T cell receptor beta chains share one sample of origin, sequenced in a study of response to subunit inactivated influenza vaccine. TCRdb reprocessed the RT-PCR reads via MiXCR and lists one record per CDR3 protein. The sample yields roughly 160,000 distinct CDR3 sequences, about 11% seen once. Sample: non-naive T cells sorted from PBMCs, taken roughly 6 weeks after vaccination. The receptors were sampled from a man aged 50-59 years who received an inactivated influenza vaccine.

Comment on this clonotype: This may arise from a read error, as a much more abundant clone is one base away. CDR3 in DNA: TGTGCCAGCAGCCAAGAGCTGCGGACCGAGCAGTACTTC. Residues: CASSQELRTEQYF. This chain connects TRBV4-2 to TRBJ2-7; no reliable D call. The CDR3 runs 13 residues. The V gene's germline CDR1 is LGHNA and CDR2 YNFKEQ. The germline V and J ends were trimmed by 0 bases and 6 bases, with 9 bases remaining between them.

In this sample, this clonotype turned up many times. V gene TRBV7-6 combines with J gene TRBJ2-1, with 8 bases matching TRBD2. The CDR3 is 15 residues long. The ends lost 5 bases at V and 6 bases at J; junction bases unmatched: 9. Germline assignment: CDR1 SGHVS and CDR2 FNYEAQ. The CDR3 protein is CASSGQRESPNEQFF. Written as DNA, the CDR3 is TGTGCCAGCAGCGGTCAGCGGGAGTCCCCCAATGAGCAGTTCTTC.

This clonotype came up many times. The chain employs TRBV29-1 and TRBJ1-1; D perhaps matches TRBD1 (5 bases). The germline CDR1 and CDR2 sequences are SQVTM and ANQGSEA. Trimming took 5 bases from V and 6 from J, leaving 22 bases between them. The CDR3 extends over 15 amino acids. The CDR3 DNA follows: TGCAGCGTTTCCGCCTTCCGGGACCGTCGACCTGAAGCTTTCTTT. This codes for CSVSAFRDRRPEAFF.

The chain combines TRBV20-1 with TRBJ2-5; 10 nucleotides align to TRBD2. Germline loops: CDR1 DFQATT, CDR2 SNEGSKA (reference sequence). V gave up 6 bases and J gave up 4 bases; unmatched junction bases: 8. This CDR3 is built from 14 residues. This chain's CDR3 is CSARKAGGVETQYF. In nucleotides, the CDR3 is TGCAGTGCCCGGAAAGCGGGAGGGGTAGAGACCCAGTACTTC.

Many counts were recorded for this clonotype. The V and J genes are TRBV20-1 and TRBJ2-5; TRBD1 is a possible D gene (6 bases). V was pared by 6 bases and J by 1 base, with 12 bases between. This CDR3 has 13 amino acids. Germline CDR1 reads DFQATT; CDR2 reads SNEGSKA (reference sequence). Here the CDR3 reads CSATDSFQETQYF. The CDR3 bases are TGCAGTGCGACGGACAGTTTCCAAGAGACCCAGTACTTC.

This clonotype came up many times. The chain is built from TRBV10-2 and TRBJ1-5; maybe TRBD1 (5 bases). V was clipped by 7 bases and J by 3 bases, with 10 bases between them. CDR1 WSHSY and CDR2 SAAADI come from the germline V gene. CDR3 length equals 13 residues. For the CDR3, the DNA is TGCGCCAGCACGGACATCCCCAATCAGCCCCAGCATTTT. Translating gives CASTDIPNQPQHF.

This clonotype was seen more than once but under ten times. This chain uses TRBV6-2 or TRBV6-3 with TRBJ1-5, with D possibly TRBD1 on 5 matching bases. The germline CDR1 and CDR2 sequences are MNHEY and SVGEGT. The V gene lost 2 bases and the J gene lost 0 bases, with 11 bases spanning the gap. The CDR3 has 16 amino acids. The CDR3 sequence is CASSYPPGVSNQPQHF. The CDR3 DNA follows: TGTGCCAGCAGTTACCCCCCGGGGGTTAGCAATCAGCCCCAGCATTTT.

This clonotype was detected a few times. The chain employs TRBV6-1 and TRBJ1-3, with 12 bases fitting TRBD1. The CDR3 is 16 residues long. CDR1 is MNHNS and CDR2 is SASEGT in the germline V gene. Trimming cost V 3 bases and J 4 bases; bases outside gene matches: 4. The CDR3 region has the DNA TGTGCCAGCAGTGACCCGGGACAGGGGGCAGGAAACACCATATATTTT. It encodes CASSDPGQGAGNTIYF.

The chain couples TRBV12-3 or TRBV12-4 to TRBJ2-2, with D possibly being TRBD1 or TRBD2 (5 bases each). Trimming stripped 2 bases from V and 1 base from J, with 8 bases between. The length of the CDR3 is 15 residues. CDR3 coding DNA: TGTGCCAGCAGTTTACGTGGGGGGAACACCGGGGAGCTGTTTTTT. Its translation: CASSLRGGNTGELFF.

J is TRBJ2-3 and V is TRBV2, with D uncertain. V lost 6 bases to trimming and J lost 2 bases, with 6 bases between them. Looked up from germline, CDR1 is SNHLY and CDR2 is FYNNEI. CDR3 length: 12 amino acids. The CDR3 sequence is CASSWNTDTQYF. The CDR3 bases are TGTGCCAGCAGCTGGAACACAGATACGCAGTATTTT. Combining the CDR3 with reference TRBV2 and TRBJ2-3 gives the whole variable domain EPEVTQTPSHQVTQMGQEVILRCVPISNHLYFYWYRQILGQKVEFLVSFYNNEISEKSEIFDDQFSVERPDGSNFTLKIRSTKLEDSAMYFCASSWNTDTQYFGPGTRLTVL.

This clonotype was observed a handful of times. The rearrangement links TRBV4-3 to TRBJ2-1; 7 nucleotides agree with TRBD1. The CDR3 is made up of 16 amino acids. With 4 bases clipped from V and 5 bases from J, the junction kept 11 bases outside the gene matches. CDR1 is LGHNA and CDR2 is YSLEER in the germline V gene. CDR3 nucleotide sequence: TGCGCCAGCAGCCGGAACAGGGGAAGGCTAGACAATGAGCAGTTCTTC. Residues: CASSRNRGRLDNEQFF.

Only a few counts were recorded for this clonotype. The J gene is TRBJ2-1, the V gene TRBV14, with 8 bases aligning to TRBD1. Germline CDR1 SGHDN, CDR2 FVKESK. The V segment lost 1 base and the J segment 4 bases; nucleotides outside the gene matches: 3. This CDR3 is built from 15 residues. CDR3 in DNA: TGTGCCAGCAGCCAAGGACAGGGGTGGTACAATGAGCAGTTCTTC. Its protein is CASSQGQGWYNEQFF. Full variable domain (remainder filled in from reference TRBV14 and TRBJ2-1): EAGVTQFPSHSVIEKGQTVTLRCDPISGHDNLYWYRRVMGKEIKFLLHFVKESKQDESGMPNNRFLAERTGGTYSTLKVQPAELEDSGVYFCASSQGQGWYNEQFFGPGTRLTVL.

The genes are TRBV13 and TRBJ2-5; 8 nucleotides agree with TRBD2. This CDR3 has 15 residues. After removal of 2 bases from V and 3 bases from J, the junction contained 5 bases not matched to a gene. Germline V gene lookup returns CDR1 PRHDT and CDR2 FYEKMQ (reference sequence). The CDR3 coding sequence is TGTGCCAGCAGCTTAAGGCGGGGGGCCGAAGAGACCCAGTACTTC. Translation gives CASSLRRGAEETQYF. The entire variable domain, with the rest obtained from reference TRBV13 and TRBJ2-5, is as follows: AAGVIQSPRHLIKEKRETATLKCYPIPRHDTVYWYQQGPGQDPQFLISFYEKMQSDKGSIPDRFSAQQFSDYHSELNMSSLELGDSALYFCASSLRRGAEETQYFGPGTRLLVL.

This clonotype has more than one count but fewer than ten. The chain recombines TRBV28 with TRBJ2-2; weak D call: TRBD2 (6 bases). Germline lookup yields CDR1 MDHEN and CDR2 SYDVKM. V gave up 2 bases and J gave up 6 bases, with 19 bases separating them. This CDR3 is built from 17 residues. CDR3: CASSLQYGGGKAGELFF. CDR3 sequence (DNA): TGTGCCAGCAGTTTACAATATGGGGGAGGAAAGGCCGGGGAGCTGTTTTTT.

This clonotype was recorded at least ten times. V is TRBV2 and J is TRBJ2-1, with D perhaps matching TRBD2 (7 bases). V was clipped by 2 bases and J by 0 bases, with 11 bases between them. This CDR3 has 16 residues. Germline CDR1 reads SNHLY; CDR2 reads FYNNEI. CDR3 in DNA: TGTGCCAGCAGTGAAATGGGGGGGGCCTCCTACAATGAGCAGTTCTTC. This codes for CASSEMGGASYNEQFF. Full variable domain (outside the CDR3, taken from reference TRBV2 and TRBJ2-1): EPEVTQTPSHQVTQMGQEVILRCVPISNHLYFYWYRQILGQKVEFLVSFYNNEISEKSEIFDDQFSVERPDGSNFTLKIRSTKLEDSAMYFCASSEMGGASYNEQFFGPGTRLTVL.

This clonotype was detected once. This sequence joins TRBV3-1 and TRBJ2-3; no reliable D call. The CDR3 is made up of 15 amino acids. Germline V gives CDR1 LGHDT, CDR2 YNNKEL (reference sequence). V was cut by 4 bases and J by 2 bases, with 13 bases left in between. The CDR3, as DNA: TGTGCCAGCAGCCTGACGCACTCCCCCACAGATACGCAGTATTTT. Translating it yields CASSLTHSPTDTQYF.

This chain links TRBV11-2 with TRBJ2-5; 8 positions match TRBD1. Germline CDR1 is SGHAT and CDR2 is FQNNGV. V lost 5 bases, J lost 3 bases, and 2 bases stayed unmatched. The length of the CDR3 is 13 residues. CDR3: CASSATGEETQYF. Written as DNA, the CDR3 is TGTGCCAGCAGCGCGACAGGGGAAGAGACCCAGTACTTC.

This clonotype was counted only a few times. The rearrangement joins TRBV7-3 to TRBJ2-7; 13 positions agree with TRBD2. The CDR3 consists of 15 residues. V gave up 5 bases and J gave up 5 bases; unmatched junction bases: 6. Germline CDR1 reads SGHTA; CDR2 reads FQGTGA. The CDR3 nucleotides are TGTGCCAGCAGCGCCGGACTAGCGGGAGCAAACGAGCAGTACTTC. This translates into CASSAGLAGANEQYF.

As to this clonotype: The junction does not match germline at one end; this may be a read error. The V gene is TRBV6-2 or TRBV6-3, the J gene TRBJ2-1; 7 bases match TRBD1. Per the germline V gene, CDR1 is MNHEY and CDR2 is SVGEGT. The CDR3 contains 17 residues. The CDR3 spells CASSYPSTGVRNNEQVF. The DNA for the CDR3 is TGTGCCAGCAGTTACCCTAGTACAGGGGTACGAAACAATGAGCAGGTCTTC.

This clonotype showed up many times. Written as DNA, the CDR3 is TGTGCCAGCAGTATAGGACAGGCCTACGAGCAGTACTTC. This encodes CASSIGQAYEQYF. The chain is built from TRBV12-3 or TRBV12-4 and TRBJ2-7, with TRBD1 matching over 7 bases. Trimming cost V 5 bases and J 2 bases; bases outside gene matches: 3. The CDR3 is 13 amino acids.

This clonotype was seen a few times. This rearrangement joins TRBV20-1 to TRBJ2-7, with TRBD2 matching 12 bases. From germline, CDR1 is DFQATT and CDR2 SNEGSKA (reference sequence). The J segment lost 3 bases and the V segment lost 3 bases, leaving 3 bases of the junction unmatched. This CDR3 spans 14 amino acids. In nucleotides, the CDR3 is TGCAGTGCTAGGGGACTAGCGGGCCGCTACGAGCAGTACTTC. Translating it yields CSARGLAGRYEQYF.

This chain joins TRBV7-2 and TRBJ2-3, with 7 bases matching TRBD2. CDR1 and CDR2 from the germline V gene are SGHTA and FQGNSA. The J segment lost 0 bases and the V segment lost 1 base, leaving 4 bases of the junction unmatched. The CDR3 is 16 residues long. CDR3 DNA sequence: TGTGCCAGCAGCTTAGATCGCGGGGGTAGCACAGATACGCAGTATTTT. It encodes CASSLDRGGSTDTQYF.

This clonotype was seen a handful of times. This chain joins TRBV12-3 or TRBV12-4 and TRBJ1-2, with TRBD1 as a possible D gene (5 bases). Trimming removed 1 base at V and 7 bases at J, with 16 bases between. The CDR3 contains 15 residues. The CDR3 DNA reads TGTGCCAGCAGTTTAGTTGGGGGGGTGGCCGGTGGCTACACCTTC. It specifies CASSLVGGVAGGYTF.

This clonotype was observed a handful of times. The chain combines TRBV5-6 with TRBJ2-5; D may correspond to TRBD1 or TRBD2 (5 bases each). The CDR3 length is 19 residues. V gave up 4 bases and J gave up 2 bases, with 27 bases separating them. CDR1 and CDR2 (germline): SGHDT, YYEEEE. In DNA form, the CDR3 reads TGTGCCAGCAGCGGTGGGACGGCAGCCTCCCTCTCTATTCAAGAGACCCAGTACTTC. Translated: CASSGGTAASLSIQETQYF.

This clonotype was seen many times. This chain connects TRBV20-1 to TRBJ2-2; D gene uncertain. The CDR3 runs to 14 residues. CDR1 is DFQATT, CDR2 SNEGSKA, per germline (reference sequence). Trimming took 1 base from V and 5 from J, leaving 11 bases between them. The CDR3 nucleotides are TGCAGTGCTAGAGGGAGCCTAGAAACCGGGGAGCTGTTTTTT. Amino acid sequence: CSARGSLETGELFF.

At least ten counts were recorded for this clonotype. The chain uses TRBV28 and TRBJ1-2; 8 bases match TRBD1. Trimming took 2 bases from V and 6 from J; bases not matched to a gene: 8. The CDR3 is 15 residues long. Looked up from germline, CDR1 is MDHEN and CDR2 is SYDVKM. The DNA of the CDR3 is TGTGCCAGCAGTTTAGATTCAGGGGGCATCAATGGCTACACCTTC. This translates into CASSLDSGGINGYTF.

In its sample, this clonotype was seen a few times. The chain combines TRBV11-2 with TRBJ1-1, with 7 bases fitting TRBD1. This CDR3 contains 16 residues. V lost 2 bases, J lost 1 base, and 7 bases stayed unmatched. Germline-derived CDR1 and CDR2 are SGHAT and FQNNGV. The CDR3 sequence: CASSLTTGSKNTEAFF. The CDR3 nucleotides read TGTGCCAGCAGCTTAACGACAGGGAGTAAGAACACTGAAGCTTTCTTT.

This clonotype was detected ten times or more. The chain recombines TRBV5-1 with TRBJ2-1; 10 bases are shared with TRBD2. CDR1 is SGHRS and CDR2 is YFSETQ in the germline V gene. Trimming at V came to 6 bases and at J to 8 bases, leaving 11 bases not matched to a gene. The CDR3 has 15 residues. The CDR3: CASNRAGGPYDEQFF. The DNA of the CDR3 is TGCGCCAGCAATAGAGCGGGAGGGCCTTACGATGAGCAGTTCTTC.